These T cell receptor beta chains were read from a single sample in a study of CD8 T cells in ankylosing spondylitis. TCRdb passed the 5' RACE reads through MiXCR, listing each CDR3 protein once. Of 10,000 or so distinct CDR3 sequences detected, around 6% appear once; the ten largest clones hold about 42%. Sequenced sample: blood, either unsorted or a sorted T cell fraction (not recorded which). The source of these receptors is a female donor with ankylosing spondylitis or in good health (not recorded which). CDR3s include the opening cysteine and the closing phenylalanine or tryptophan. The D gene is left open where the match is weak. The listing skips clone size in some rows; elsewhere it reads once, few, many or a size class.

d_call: TRBD1
v_call: TRBV9
j_call: TRBJ2-7
clone_size: many
cdr3_nt: TGTGCCAGCCTAAAGGCCGGGACAGGGACCTACGAGCAGTACTTC
cdr3_aa: CASLKAGTGTYEQYF

d_call: -
v_call: TRBV9
j_call: TRBJ1-2
clone_size: medium-sized
cdr3_nt: TGTGCCAGCAGCCCCGGCGTAGGGCATGACTACACCTTC
cdr3_aa: CASSPGVGHDYTF

d_call: -
v_call: TRBV9
j_call: TRBJ1-4
clone_size: -
cdr3_nt: TGTGCCAGCAGCGTAGGAGGTTTTGCAACTAATGAAAAACTGTTTTTT
cdr3_aa: CASSVGGFATNEKLFF

d_call: -
v_call: TRBV9
j_call: TRBJ2-3
clone_size: many
cdr3_nt: TGTGCCAGCAGCTCAGGTGCAGATACGCAGTATTTT
cdr3_aa: CASSSGADTQYF

d_call: TRBD2
v_call: TRBV9
j_call: TRBJ2-1
clone_size: medium-sized
cdr3_nt: TGTGCCAGCAGCGCCGAGACTAGCGGGAGGTTCTTTTCGACCGCCATCTCCTACAATGAGCAGTTCTTC
cdr3_aa: CASSAETSGRFFSTAISYNEQFF

d_call: -
v_call: TRBV9
j_call: TRBJ1-1
clone_size: many
cdr3_nt: TGTGCCAGCAGCGTAGTACAGGGCCTTAGTGGCACTGAAGCTTTCTTT
cdr3_aa: CASSVVQGLSGTEAFF

d_call: -
v_call: TRBV9
j_call: TRBJ2-1
clone_size: many
cdr3_nt: TGTGCCAGCAGCCCCCGGACATACAATGGGAATGAGCAGTTCTTC
cdr3_aa: CASSPRTYNGNEQFF

d_call: TRBD1
v_call: TRBV9
j_call: TRBJ2-1
clone_size: many
cdr3_nt: TGTGCCAGCAGCCCCATCACAGGGACAGCTTACAATGAGCAGTTCTTC
cdr3_aa: CASSPITGTAYNEQFF

d_call: -
v_call: TRBV9
j_call: TRBJ2-7
clone_size: many
cdr3_nt: TGTGCCAGCAGCGTAGGTCCGGGCGGCCTGAGGGAGCAGTACTTC
cdr3_aa: CASSVGPGGLREQYF

d_call: TRBD2
v_call: TRBV9
j_call: TRBJ2-1
clone_size: -
cdr3_nt: TGTGCCAGCAGCGATGATGTCGGGGGGGCCCCCCATGAGCAGTTCTTC
cdr3_aa: CASSDDVGGAPHEQFF

d_call: -
v_call: TRBV9
j_call: TRBJ1-1
clone_size: many
cdr3_nt: TGTGCCAGCAGCGTCTACCGGGGGGACGGTGAAGCTTTCTTT
cdr3_aa: CASSVYRGDGEAFF

d_call: TRBD2
v_call: TRBV9
j_call: TRBJ2-3
clone_size: few
cdr3_nt: TGTGCCAGCAGCGCTAGCGGGAACACAGATACGCAGTATTTT
cdr3_aa: CASSASGNTDTQYF

d_call: -
v_call: TRBV12-1
j_call: TRBJ2-2
clone_size: -
cdr3_nt: TGTGCCAGCAGCTTCGTGGAACGACGTACCGGGGAGCTGTTTTTT
cdr3_aa: CASSFVERRTGELFF

d_call: TRBD1
v_call: TRBV9
j_call: TRBJ2-3
clone_size: -
cdr3_nt: TGTGCCAGCAGCGTAAGGGACAGTCTCACAGATACGCAGTATTTT
cdr3_aa: CASSVRDSLTDTQYF

d_call: -
v_call: TRBV9
j_call: TRBJ1-6
clone_size: many
cdr3_nt: TGTGCCAGCAGCGTACGGGGAACCAATTCACCCCTCCACTTT
cdr3_aa: CASSVRGTNSPLHF

d_call: TRBD1
v_call: TRBV9
j_call: TRBJ2-1
clone_size: -
cdr3_nt: TGTGCCAGCAGCCCACAGGGACAGAGCTCCTACAATGAGCAGTTCTTC
cdr3_aa: CASSPQGQSSYNEQFF

d_call: TRBD2
v_call: TRBV9
j_call: TRBJ2-3
clone_size: many
cdr3_nt: TGTGCCAGCAGCCCCGGGGGGGCGGGAGATACGCAGTATTTT
cdr3_aa: CASSPGGAGDTQYF

d_call: TRBD2
v_call: TRBV9
j_call: TRBJ2-7
clone_size: medium-sized
cdr3_nt: TGTGCCAGCAGCGTGACTAGCGGGAGCTACGAGCAGTACTTC
cdr3_aa: CASSVTSGSYEQYF

d_call: -
v_call: TRBV9
j_call: TRBJ1-1
clone_size: many
cdr3_nt: TGTGCCAGCGGGTTAAATATGGCTGAAGCTTTCTTT
cdr3_aa: CASGLNMAEAFF

d_call: -
v_call: TRBV9
j_call: TRBJ2-5
clone_size: many
cdr3_nt: TGTGCCAGCAGCCCCGTTCCTCCCCGGTCTGAGACCCAGTACTTC
cdr3_aa: CASSPVPPRSETQYF

d_call: TRBD2
v_call: TRBV9
j_call: TRBJ2-3
clone_size: medium-sized
cdr3_nt: TGTGCCAGCAGCGTAGAGCGGGGTCTTGATACGCAGTATTTT
cdr3_aa: CASSVERGLDTQYF

d_call: -
v_call: TRBV9
j_call: TRBJ2-1
clone_size: many
cdr3_nt: TGTGCCAGCAGCGTAGTAACCGAGGGCTACAATGAGCAGTTCTTC
cdr3_aa: CASSVVTEGYNEQFF

d_call: -
v_call: TRBV9
j_call: TRBJ2-1
clone_size: medium-sized
cdr3_nt: TGTGCCAGCAGCTATTATGGGAGCAATGAGCAGTTCTTC
cdr3_aa: CASSYYGSNEQFF

d_call: -
v_call: TRBV9
j_call: TRBJ2-7
clone_size: many
cdr3_nt: TGTGCCAGCAGCGTAGGAGAAGGGCGCGAGCAGTACTTC
cdr3_aa: CASSVGEGREQYF